This record looks at one T cell receptor (beta chain) sequence and its context. No antigen is known for it. Germline values: CDR1 LGHNA, CDR2 YSLEER. Unmatched junction bases numbered 10, after V lost 2 bases and J lost 6 bases. The CDR3 runs 18 residues. Extraction and reverse transcription of RNA yielded cDNA as the sequencing template. Sequencing used immunoSEQ multiplex PCR; TCRdb keeps in-frame clones, though not all of them. The sample includes fewer than 8,000 clones, around 50% of them seen just once. The data are from a study of CD8+ T cells in alopecia areata. The overall study: Each day, treated patients took oral tofacitinib twice, at 5 to 10 mg per dose.

Study outcomes and limitations: Sequencing of scalp tissue also captures the resident alphabeta T cells of normal skin. Patients shared TCRs less clearly than mice did, possibly for HLA-related reasons.

Patients with alopecia areata provided lesional scalp punch biopsies as well as peripheral blood. This clonotype originated in a human donor with alopecia areata. J is TRBJ2-6 and V is TRBV4-3, with 10 nucleotides matching TRBD1. The source material was skin, sampled at week 0. CDR3 in amino acids: CASSQNLGDRGEANVLTF. In DNA, the CDR3 is TGCGCCAGCAGCCAAAACTTAGGGGACAGGGGTGAGGCCAACGTCCTGACTTTC.